These 20 T cell receptor beta chains were all obtained from the same sample, sequenced in a study of blood T cell repertoires in COVID-19. Some clones are missing from TCRdb's copy, which holds only in-frame ones; the method was immunoSEQ multiplex PCR. The sample holds 130,000 to 150,000 clones, roughly 84% seen once. What was sequenced was peripheral blood. These receptors were collected from a human donor with acute or convalescent COVID-19. The donor label of this sample is uncertain.

CDR3 sequence: CATSPRWREPTNEKLFF. The CDR3 nucleotides read TGTGCCACCAGCCCCCGTTGGAGGGAACCAACTAATGAAAAACTGTTTTTT. The rearrangement links TRBV15 to TRBJ1-4; D unclear. The germline V and J ends were trimmed by 5 bases and 0 bases, with 16 bases remaining between them. This CDR3 has 17 residues. From germline, CDR1 is LNHNV and CDR2 YYDKDF (reference sequence).

CDR3 loop: CASSAGQILSGNTIYF. CDR3 coding DNA: TGTGCCAGCAGCGCCGGACAGATTCTTTCTGGAAACACCATATATTTT. The V gene is TRBV7-8, the J gene TRBJ1-3; tentative D call: TRBD1 (6 bases). V was cut by 5 bases and J by 1 base, with 15 bases left in between. The CDR3 spans 16 residues. Germline values: CDR1 SGHVS, CDR2 FQNEAQ.

This clone has only one observation. The chain employs TRBV19 and TRBJ2-1, with 16 bases that match TRBD2. V lost 5 bases to trimming and J lost 9 bases; unmatched junction nucleotides: 4. The CDR3 covers 15 residues. From germline, CDR1 is LNHDA and CDR2 SQIVND (reference sequence). The chain's CDR3 is CASSVGLAGGPEQFF. The CDR3 nucleotides read TGTGCCAGTAGTGTGGGACTAGCGGGGGGGCCTGAGCAGTTCTTC.

The V gene is TRBV11-2, the J gene TRBJ1-6; maybe TRBD1 (5 bases). CDR1 and CDR2 from the germline V gene are SGHAT and FQNNGV. The V and J ends lost 2 bases and 1 base respectively, with 18 bases between them. The length of the CDR3 is 19 residues. The CDR3 sequence is CASSLFGGLGGSYNSPLHF. CDR3 coding DNA: TGTGCCAGCAGCTTATTCGGGGGTTTGGGAGGTTCCTATAATTCACCCCTCCACTTT.

The V call is TRBV2, the J call TRBJ1-5; 10 nucleotides agree with TRBD1. Trimming removed 3 bases from V and 4 bases from J; junction bases left unmatched: 6. Germline V gives CDR1 SNHLY, CDR2 FYNNEI. This CDR3 spans 16 amino acids. The CDR3 DNA sequence: TGTGCCAGCAGTGAGTCCGGGACAGGGGCGAATCAGCCCCAGCATTTT. The encoded protein is CASSESGTGANQPQHF. Full variable domain (rest looked up from reference TRBV2 and TRBJ1-5): EPEVTQTPSHQVTQMGQEVILRCVPISNHLYFYWYRQILGQKVEFLVSFYNNEISEKSEIFDDQFSVERPDGSNFTLKIRSTKLEDSAMYFCASSESGTGANQPQHFGDGTRLSIL.

This chain uses TRBV7-9 with TRBJ1-1; 7 bases agree with TRBD1. V was clipped by 5 bases and J by 8 bases; unmatched bases: 5. The germline V gene encodes CDR1 SEHNR and CDR2 FQNEAQ (reference sequence). This CDR3 has 12 amino acids. Here the CDR3 reads CASSSQDREAFF. Written as DNA, the CDR3 is TGTGCCAGCAGCAGCCAGGACAGGGAAGCTTTCTTT. Based on the CDR3 plus reference TRBV7-9 and TRBJ1-1, the full variable domain is DTGVSQNPRHKITKRGQNVTFRCDPISEHNRLYWYRQTLGQGPEFLTYFQNEAQLEKSRLLSDRFSAERPKGSFSTLEIQRTEQGDSAMYLCASSSQDREAFFGQGTRLTVV.

V and J are TRBV7-8 and TRBJ2-5; D is uncertain. This CDR3 is built from 12 residues. The germline CDR1 and CDR2 sequences are SGHVS and FQNEAQ. V was clipped by 5 bases and J by 7 bases, with 11 bases between them. The CDR3: CASSPTLGTQYF. The CDR3 region has the DNA TGTGCCAGCAGCCCGACCCTAGGGACCCAGTACTTC.

The chain recombines TRBV6-5 with TRBJ2-7; D remains unclear. Germline CDR1 is MNHEY and CDR2 is SVGAGI. The CDR3 sequence is 14 residues long. V was cut by 5 bases and J by 0 bases, with 11 bases left in between. The CDR3: CASSPTYGSYEQYF. The CDR3 DNA follows: TGTGCCAGCAGTCCGACATACGGCTCCTACGAGCAGTACTTC.

In this sample, this clone turned up a few times. The chain uses TRBV5-1 and TRBJ1-2; 9 positions agree with TRBD1. Looked up from germline, CDR1 is SGHRS and CDR2 is YFSETQ. This CDR3 region has 13 residues. The J segment lost 8 bases and the V segment lost 0 bases, leaving 2 bases of the junction unmatched. CDR3 region: CASSLGDREGYTF. CDR3 coding DNA: TGCGCCAGCAGCTTGGGGGACAGGGAAGGCTACACCTTC.

The genes are TRBV7-9 and TRBJ2-5, with TRBD1 matching 7 bases. The length of the CDR3 is 14 residues. Per germline, CDR1 SEHNR and CDR2 FQNEAQ (reference sequence). The V segment lost 4 bases and the J segment 2 bases; nucleotides outside the gene matches: 4. DNA of the CDR3: TGTGCCAGCAGCTACGGGACAGCGCAAGAGACCCAGTACTTC. It is translated as CASSYGTAQETQYF.

As for this clone: The junction departs from germline at one end; a sequencing error may be responsible. The chain combines TRBV11-2 with TRBJ1-2; maybe TRBD1 (5 bases). Germline V CDR1 and CDR2: SGHAT, FQNNGV. The CDR3 length is 13 residues. CDR3: CVSSPGGNYGYTF. The CDR3 DNA reads as TGTGTCAGCAGCCCCGGGGGGAACTATGGCTACACCTTC.

The CDR3 DNA reads as TGTGCCAGTAGTATTGGGAGACTGGGCCAAGAGACCCAGTACTTC. This sequence encodes CASSIGRLGQETQYF. This chain uses TRBV19 with TRBJ2-5; maybe TRBD2 (5 bases). With 3 bases removed from V and 1 base from J, the gap between germline ends came to 12 bases. This CDR3 is 15 amino acids long. Germline assignment: CDR1 LNHDA and CDR2 SQIVND (reference sequence).

For this clone: Germline and junction disagree at one end, which may indicate a read error. This sample also contains other DNA sequences that code for the same CDR3. V and J are TRBV18 and TRBJ1-2, with 9 positions matching TRBD1. The germline V gene encodes CDR1 KGHSH and CDR2 LQKENI. The CDR3 covers 14 residues. The CDR3 loop is CASSPGQGVLGYTF. CDR3 DNA sequence: TGCGCCAGCTCACCGGGACAGGGAGTTCTCGGCTACACCTTC. The full variable domain, rest sourced from reference TRBV18 and TRBJ1-2, is NAGVMQNPRHLVRRRGQEARLRCSPMKGHSHVYWYRQLPEEGLKFMVYLQKENIIDESGMPKERFSAEFPKEGPSILRIQQVVRGDSAAYFCASSPGQGVLGYTFGSGTRLTVV.

V and J are TRBV18 and TRBJ1-2; 7 bases agree with TRBD1. After removal of 2 bases from V and 7 bases from J, the junction contained 7 bases not matched to a gene. This CDR3 has 14 amino acids. Germline V lookup: CDR1 KGHSH, CDR2 LQKENI. The CDR3 DNA reads TGTGCCAGCTCACCAGGCGGGACAGCGACTGGCTACACCTTC. Translating gives CASSPGGTATGYTF.

The chain has TRBV19 and TRBJ2-4, with TRBD2 matching over 11 bases. The junction had 7 bases not matched to a gene; V was cut back by 3 bases and J by 0 bases. This CDR3 contains 18 residues. Germline V gene lookup returns CDR1 LNHDA and CDR2 SQIVND (reference sequence). The CDR3 DNA sequence: TGTGCCAGTAGTATTAGGACTAGCGGGCACCTAGCCAAAAACATTCAGTACTTC. The encoded protein is CASSIRTSGHLAKNIQYF.

This chain connects TRBV5-6 to TRBJ2-3, with D possibly matching TRBD2 (6 bases). The V end lost 0 bases, the J end lost 4 bases, and 9 bases lay between the germline ends. The CDR3 runs 14 residues. Looked up from germline, CDR1 is SGHDT and CDR2 is YYEEEE. For the CDR3, the DNA is TGTGCCAGCAGCTTGGCTTCGGGGGCAGATACGCAGTATTTT. As protein: CASSLASGADTQYF.

This rearrangement joins TRBV5-1 to TRBJ2-3; 8 positions agree with TRBD2. The ends lost 4 bases at V and 1 base at J; junction bases unmatched: 8. Looked up from germline, CDR1 is SGHRS and CDR2 is YFSETQ. This CDR3 contains 16 residues. Here the CDR3 reads CASSPKLAVGTDTQYF. The CDR3 coding sequence is TGCGCCAGCAGCCCTAAACTAGCGGTAGGCACAGATACGCAGTATTTT.

The rearrangement links TRBV25-1 to TRBJ2-5, with TRBD2 matching over 8 bases. The CDR3 runs 15 residues. Germline values: CDR1 MGHDK, CDR2 SYGVNS. The trim removed 2 bases at V and 4 bases at J, leaving 6 bases unmatched. The CDR3 reads CASSEARGGGETQYF. The CDR3 DNA sequence: TGTGCCAGCAGTGAAGCCCGGGGGGGCGGAGAGACCCAGTACTTC.

V gene TRBV20-1 combines with J gene TRBJ2-7; D is uncertain. CDR1 is DFQATT, CDR2 SNEGSKA, per germline (reference sequence). The CDR3 totals 11 residues. Trimming pared 6 bases from V and 4 bases from J, leaving 10 bases between. CDR3 amino acids: CSATSLYEQYF. The CDR3 nucleotides are TGCAGTGCAACCTCACTTTACGAGCAGTACTTC.

This sequence joins TRBV6-5 and TRBJ1-2; weak D call: TRBD1 (6 bases). The germline CDR1 and CDR2 sequences are MNHEY and SVGAGI. V lost 5 bases and J lost 2, with 9 bases in between. There are 13 residues in the CDR3. CDR3 DNA sequence: TGTGCCAGCAGTAGGGACAAAAACTATGGCTACACCTTC. Amino acid sequence: CASSRDKNYGYTF.